The present entry profiles one T cell receptor (beta chain) with its context. What it recognizes is unknown. The germline CDR1 and CDR2 sequences are KGHSH and LQKENI. The CDR3 runs 14 residues. Trimming removed 4 bases from V and 5 bases from J, with 14 bases in between. The source of the sample is a study of blood T cells in healthy people across ages. Study-level findings and limits: Because sorting was not performed, PBMCs prevented conclusive naive versus antigen-experienced comparison.

Ranging in age from roughly 6 to 100, the donors were healthy Caucasian individuals from Russia. With a J-beta primer mix and a sample-barcoded 5' primer, a second PCR ran 7 to 11 cycles. From the 5' RACE reads, TCRdb called clonotypes with MiXCR, one entry per CDR3 protein. The table shows about 930,000 distinct CDR3 sequences, with under 35% occurring only once. These data are also associated with another study on T cells of mothers and their children. This second report adds: The overlap seen between related mothers and children slightly exceeded that of unrelated pairs, though not significantly.

The specimen was blood. The sequence came from a woman between 40 and 55 years old in good health. The chain links TRBV18 to TRBJ2-5, with a possible D match to TRBD1 (5 bases). The CDR3 coding sequence is TGTGCCAGCTCACAGACGGCAGGGTACGAGACCCAGTACTTC. Translating gives CASSQTAGYETQYF.